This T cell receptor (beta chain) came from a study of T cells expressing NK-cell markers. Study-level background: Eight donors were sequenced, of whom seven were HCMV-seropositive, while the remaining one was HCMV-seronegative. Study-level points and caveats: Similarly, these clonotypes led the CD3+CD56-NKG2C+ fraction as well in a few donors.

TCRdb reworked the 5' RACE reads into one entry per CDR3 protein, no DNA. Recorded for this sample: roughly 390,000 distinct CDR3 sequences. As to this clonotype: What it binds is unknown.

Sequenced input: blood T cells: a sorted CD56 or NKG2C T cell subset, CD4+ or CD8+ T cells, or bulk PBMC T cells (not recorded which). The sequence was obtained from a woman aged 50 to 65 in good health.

The CDR3 protein is CSVGDRVHEKLFF. V gene TRBV29-1 combines with J gene TRBJ1-4; the D call of TRBD1 rests on TCRdb alone, since no DNA is present to check it. Germline CDR1 SQVTM, CDR2 ANQGSEA. The CDR3 runs to 13 residues.